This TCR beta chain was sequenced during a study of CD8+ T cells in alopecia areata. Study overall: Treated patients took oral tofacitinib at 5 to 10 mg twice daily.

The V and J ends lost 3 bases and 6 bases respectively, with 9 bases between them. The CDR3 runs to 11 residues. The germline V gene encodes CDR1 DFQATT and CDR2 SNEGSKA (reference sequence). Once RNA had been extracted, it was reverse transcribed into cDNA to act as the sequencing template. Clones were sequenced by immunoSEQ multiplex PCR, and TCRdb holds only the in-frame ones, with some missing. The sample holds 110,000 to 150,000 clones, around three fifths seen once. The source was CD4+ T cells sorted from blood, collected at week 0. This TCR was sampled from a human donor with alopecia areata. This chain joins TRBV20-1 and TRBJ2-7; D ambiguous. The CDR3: CSASGLGEQYF. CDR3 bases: TGCAGTGCTAGTGGCCTTGGCGAGCAGTACTTC.